The T cell receptor (beta chain) under discussion was sequenced for a study of blood T cell repertoires in COVID-19. For the study at large: In each case, the material was cDNA or gDNA derived from T cells, B-cell-depleted T cells, or PBMCs.

V was trimmed by 8 bases and J by 2 bases, leaving 13 bases between them. The CDR3 is 15 amino acids. From germline, CDR1 is MNHEY and CDR2 SVGAGI. Patients of the Seattle cohort, enrolled during active infection, were followed longitudinally. Per the study methods: Amplification with reference gene primers provided the estimates of nucleated cell counts. Sequencing used immunoSEQ multiplex PCR; TCRdb keeps in-frame clones, though not all of them. V, J and clone size reflect that table, while D and trimming were determined from the DNA. The sample has 330,000 or so clones, around 90% seen once. The sequence came from a man aged 30-40 years with COVID-19, enrolled during active disease. This chain links TRBV6-5 with TRBJ1-6, with D hard to call. Sequenced material: peripheral blood. This CDR3 is CASALEGTYNSPLHF. The CDR3 DNA sequence: TGTGCCAGCGCCCTGGAGGGCACCTATAATTCACCCCTCCACTTT.